This TCR beta chain was identified during a study of T cell changes during pregnancy in multiple sclerosis. This CDR3 is 15 amino acids long. Germline V gene sequence: CDR1 SGHDT, CDR2 YYEEEE. V was clipped by 0 bases and J by 3 bases, with 12 bases between them. Only in-frame clones appear in the TCRdb table, and some are missing; sequencing was by immunoSEQ multiplex PCR. The table shows 50,000 or so clones, with approximately 91% occurring only once. The chain is built from TRBV5-6 and TRBJ1-1, with D possibly TRBD1 on 5 matching bases. Specimen: CD4+ T cells from peripheral blood mononuclear cells, collected in the second trimester of pregnancy. This TCR came from a female donor with multiple sclerosis, enrolled in a pregnancy study. This chain's CDR3 is CASSLEGLGYTEAFF. The CDR3 nucleotides are TGTGCCAGCAGCTTGGAGGGGCTGGGGTACACTGAAGCTTTCTTT.